What follows are 13 T cell receptor beta chains derived from one specimen sequenced in a study of T cells in Graves' hyperthyroidism and ophthalmopathy. RNA transcripts yielded amplified TCR beta CDR3 regions. TCR CDR3 regions were first amplified by RT-PCR with HTBI primers. TCRdb fed the multiplex PCR reads into MiXCR, producing one record per CDR3 protein. The sample lists roughly 500,000 distinct CDR3 sequences; 35% to 55% were seen once. The sequencing sample was made of peripheral blood or thyroid tissue (not recorded which). Every receptor here comes from an adult woman with Graves' disease, either hyperthyroidism or ophthalmopathy (not recorded which).

Only one count was recorded for this clonotype. Since the CDR3 does not end with the conserved phenylalanine or tryptophan, this likely comes from a read error. The chain combines TRBV5-1 with TRBJ2-5; TRBD1 agrees at 9 bases. The ends lost 4 bases at V and 5 bases at J; junction bases unmatched: 15. The CDR3 has 17 amino acids. CDR1 SGHRS and CDR2 YFSETQ come from the germline V gene. CDR3 sequence: CASSPGTGTGLSETQYL. DNA of the CDR3: TGCGCCAGCAGCCCCGGGACAGGGACCGGTTTGTCCGAGACCCAGTACCTC.

The chain employs TRBV7-3 and TRBJ1-4, with D maybe TRBD1 (6 bases). The germline gives CDR1 SGHTA, CDR2 FQGTGA. Trimming cost V 5 bases and J 6 bases, with 10 bases left between them. CDR3 length: 13 residues. CDR3 sequence: CASSIRQDEKLFF. DNA for the CDR3: TGTGCCAGCAGCATCAGACAGGATGAAAAACTGTTTTTT.

The chain has TRBV29-1 and TRBJ2-2, with TRBD1 as a possible D gene (6 bases). Per germline, CDR1 SQVTM and CDR2 ANQGSEA. The CDR3 has 19 amino acids. Trimming removed 3 bases from V and 0 bases from J, with 23 bases in between. The CDR3 reads CSVEARLGRGGSNTGELFF. DNA of the CDR3: TGCAGCGTTGAGGCCCGCTTGGGGAGAGGGGGATCGAACACCGGGGAGCTGTTTTTT.

This clonotype appeared many times. The chain couples TRBV20-1 to TRBJ2-2, with 9 bases matching TRBD2. The CDR3 contains 14 residues. Germline V CDR1 and CDR2: DFQATT, SNEGSKA (reference sequence). V shed 6 bases and J 6 bases; nucleotides not matched to a gene: 8. In nucleotides, the CDR3 is TGCAGTGCCAAAGACGCGGGAGGGCCCGGGGAGCTGTTTTTT. Translation gives CSAKDAGGPGELFF.

The V and J genes are TRBV5-1 and TRBJ2-5; 10 bases fit TRBD2. V shed 3 bases and J 6 bases; nucleotides not matched to a gene: 8. The CDR3 consists of 15 residues. Germline values: CDR1 SGHRS, CDR2 YFSETQ. CDR3 bases: TGCGCCAGCAGCTCCCAAGCGGGAGGGCCGAAGACCCAGTACTTC. Its translation is CASSSQAGGPKTQYF.

This rearrangement joins TRBV20-1 to TRBJ1-4; a possible D gene is TRBD1 (5 bases). V was cut by 6 bases and J by 0 bases, with 8 bases left in between. Germline V gene sequence: CDR1 DFQATT, CDR2 SNEGSKA (reference sequence). The CDR3 covers 13 residues. The CDR3, as DNA: TGCAGTGCGGAGGGGACAACTAATGAAAAACTGTTTTTT. Amino acids: CSAEGTTNEKLFF.

This clonotype was counted at least ten times. The chain uses TRBV11-1 and TRBJ1-2; unclear D gene. The ends were cut back, 5 bases at V and 8 bases at J, with 18 bases in the middle. Germline V gene data show CDR1 as SGHAT and CDR2 as FQDESV (reference sequence). CDR3 length: 14 amino acids. CDR3 loop: CASSPPLGRGGYTF. CDR3 sequence (DNA): TGTGCCAGCAGCCCCCCTTTGGGCCGTGGGGGCTACACCTTC.

The gene calls are TRBV10-3 and TRBJ1-2; 10 bases match TRBD1. Germline V gene lookup returns CDR1 ENHRY and CDR2 SYGVKD. The CDR3 loop spans 12 amino acids. Losses at the gene ends were 7 bases for V and 7 bases for J; bases not matched to a gene: 3. The CDR3 sequence is CAITRDRGGYTF. As DNA, the CDR3 is TGTGCCATCACCAGGGACAGGGGTGGCTACACCTTC.

The chain employs TRBV28 and TRBJ2-7, with D maybe TRBD1 (6 bases). This CDR3 is 13 amino acids long. V lost 3 bases to trimming and J lost 3 bases, with 9 bases between them. Germline V gene lookup returns CDR1 MDHEN and CDR2 SYDVKM. The CDR3 nucleotides read TGTGCCAGCAGTTTCAGGGGATACTACGAGCAGTACTTC. Translated: CASSFRGYYEQYF.

CDR3 amino acids: CASSLAGTVNEKLFF. The CDR3 DNA follows: TGCGCCAGCAGCTTGGCCGGGACGGTGAATGAAAAACTGTTTTTT. The chain employs TRBV5-1 and TRBJ1-4; D might be TRBD1 (5 bases). V lost 0 bases to trimming and J lost 5 bases, with 11 bases between them. This CDR3 contains 15 residues. The germline CDR1 and CDR2 sequences are SGHRS and YFSETQ.

This clonotype was counted many times. This chain links TRBV27 with TRBJ2-7, with D possibly TRBD1 on 7 matching bases. The V end was cut by 3 bases, the J end by 6 bases, with 9 bases between. The CDR3 extends over 12 amino acids. Germline assignment: CDR1 MNHEY and CDR2 SMNVEV (reference sequence). CDR3 sequence reads: CASSLQGGEQYF. The CDR3 coding sequence is TGTGCCAGCAGTTTGCAGGGGGGCGAGCAGTACTTC.

V gene TRBV5-1 combines with J gene TRBJ1-1; D is perhaps TRBD1 (5 bases). CDR1 is SGHRS and CDR2 is YFSETQ in the germline V gene. CDR3 length: 14 residues. Trimming stripped 0 bases from V and 5 bases from J, with 11 bases between. CDR3 protein: CASSLDIQGTEAFF. The CDR3 DNA reads TGCGCCAGCAGCTTGGATATTCAGGGTACTGAAGCTTTCTTT.

This CDR3 is CSASDTREGANGELFF. CDR3 in DNA: TGCAGTGCTAGTGATACCCGGGAGGGAGCGAACGGGGAGCTGTTTTTT. The genes are TRBV20-1 and TRBJ2-2, with 8 bases lining up with TRBD2. The V and J ends lost 3 bases and 7 bases, in that order; junction bases with no gene match: 13. CDR1 is DFQATT, CDR2 SNEGSKA, per germline (reference sequence). The CDR3 is made up of 16 amino acids.